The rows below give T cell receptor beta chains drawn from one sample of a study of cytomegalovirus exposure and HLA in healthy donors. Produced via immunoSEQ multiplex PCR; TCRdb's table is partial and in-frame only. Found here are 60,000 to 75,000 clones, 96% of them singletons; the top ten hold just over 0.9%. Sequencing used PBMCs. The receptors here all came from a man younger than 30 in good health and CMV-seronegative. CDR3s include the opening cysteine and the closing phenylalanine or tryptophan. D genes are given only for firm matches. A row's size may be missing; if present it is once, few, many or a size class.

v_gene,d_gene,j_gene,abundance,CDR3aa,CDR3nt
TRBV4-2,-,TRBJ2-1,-,CASSPGHPDTQTIYNEQFF,TGTGCCAGCAGCCCAGGTCATCCCGACACTCAAACCATCTACAATGAGCAGTTCTTC
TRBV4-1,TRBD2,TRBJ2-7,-,CASSQRAGGGYEQYF,TGCGCCAGCAGCCAAAGGGCGGGAGGAGGGTACGAGCAGTACTTC
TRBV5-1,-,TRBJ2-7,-,CASSLGDSTYEQYF,TGCGCCAGCAGCTTGGGAGACAGCACCTACGAGCAGTACTTC
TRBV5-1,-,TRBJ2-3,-,CASTDYKVGYTDTQYF,TGCGCCAGCACAGACTACAAGGTCGGATACACAGATACGCAGTATTTT
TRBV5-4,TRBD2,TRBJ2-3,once,CASSETSGRNADTQYF,TGTGCCAGCAGCGAGACTAGCGGGAGGAATGCAGATACGCAGTATTTT
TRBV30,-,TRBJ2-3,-,CAWSVASAYTDTQYF,TGTGCCTGGAGTGTGGCTAGCGCCTACACAGATACGCAGTATTTT
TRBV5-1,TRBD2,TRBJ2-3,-,CASSLGGLVADTQYF,TGCGCCAGCAGCTTGGGGGGACTAGTGGCAGATACGCAGTATTTT
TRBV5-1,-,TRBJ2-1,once,CASSYGTGGNEQFF,TGCGCCAGCAGCTACGGGACCGGGGGTAATGAGCAGTTCTTC
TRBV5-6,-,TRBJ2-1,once,CASSATPGNYNEQFF,TGTGCCAGCAGCGCGACCCCAGGCAACTACAATGAGCAGTTCTTC
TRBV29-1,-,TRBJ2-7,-,CSVGNAGNNEQYF,TGCAGCGTTGGTAATGCCGGGAACAACGAGCAGTACTTC
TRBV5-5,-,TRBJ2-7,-,CASSLGLYEQYF,TGTGCCAGCAGCTTGGGTCTCTACGAGCAGTACTTC
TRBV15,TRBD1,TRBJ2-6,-,CATSRETGSGANVLTF,TGTGCCACCAGCAGAGAGACAGGGTCTGGGGCCAACGTCCTGACTTTC
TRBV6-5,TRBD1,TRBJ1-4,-,CASTRTGGEKLFF,TGTGCCAGCACCCGGACAGGGGGCGAAAAACTGTTTTTT
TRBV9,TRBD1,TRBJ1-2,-,CASSPIGTGVSNYGYTF,TGTGCCAGCAGCCCGATCGGGACAGGGGTCTCTAACTATGGCTACACCTTC
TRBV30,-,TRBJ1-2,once,CAWRYRVHGYTF,TGTGCCTGGAGGTACAGGGTGCACGGCTACACCTTC
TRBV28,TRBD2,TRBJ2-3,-,CASSRPGYRASGPHGTQYF,TGTGCCAGCAGTCGGCCAGGATATAGGGCTAGCGGGCCGCATGGTACGCAGTATTTT
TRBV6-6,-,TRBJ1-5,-,CASSSIQGFQPQHF,TGTGCCAGCAGTTCGATACAGGGATTCCAGCCCCAGCATTTT
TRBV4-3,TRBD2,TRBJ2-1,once,CASSQELASGNEQFF,TGCGCCAGCAGCCAAGAGCTCGCTAGCGGCAATGAGCAGTTCTTC
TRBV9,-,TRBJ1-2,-,CASSVAEQDLGIGYTF,TGTGCCAGCAGCGTAGCAGAACAGGATTTGGGAATTGGCTACACCTTC
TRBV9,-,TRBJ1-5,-,CASSVTRANQPQHF,TGTGCCAGCAGCGTAACTAGGGCCAATCAGCCCCAGCATTTT
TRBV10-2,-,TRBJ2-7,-,CASSPTGGHEQYF,TGCGCCAGCAGCCCGACAGGAGGACACGAGCAGTACTTC
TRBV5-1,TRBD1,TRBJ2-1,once,CASSSAGTDNEQFF,TGCGCCAGCAGCTCTGCCGGGACAGACAATGAGCAGTTCTTC
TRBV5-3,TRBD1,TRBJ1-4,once,CARSSSGTGGRATNEKLFF,TGTGCCAGAAGCTCCTCCGGGACAGGGGGCCGTGCAACTAATGAAAAACTGTTTTTT
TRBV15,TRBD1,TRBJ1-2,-,CATSRDRGLNGYTF,TGTGCCACCAGCAGGGACAGGGGGCTTAATGGCTACACCTTC
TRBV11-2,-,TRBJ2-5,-,CASSRSAGAPQETQYF,TGTGCCAGCAGCCGAAGCGCGGGGGCACCTCAAGAGACCCAGTACTTC
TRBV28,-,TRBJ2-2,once,CASSFLGETGELFF,TGTGCCAGCAGTTTTTTGGGAGAAACCGGGGAGCTGTTTTTT
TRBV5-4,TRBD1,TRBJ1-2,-,CASIPFTGASPVGYTF,TGTGCCAGCATCCCCTTCACAGGGGCAAGCCCGGTCGGCTACACCTTC
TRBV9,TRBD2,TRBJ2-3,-,CASSVELGLAGVGTDTQYF,TGTGCCAGCAGCGTAGAGCTGGGACTAGCGGGAGTAGGAACAGATACGCAGTATTTT
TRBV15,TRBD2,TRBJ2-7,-,CATSRDLAETDYEQYF,TGTGCCACCAGCAGAGATCTAGCGGAGACCGACTACGAGCAGTACTTC
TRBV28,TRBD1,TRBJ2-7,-,CASSSLRTGRSYEQYF,TGTGCCAGCAGTTCCCTAAGGACAGGCCGCTCCTACGAGCAGTACTTC
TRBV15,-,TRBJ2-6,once,CATSSDSSGANVLTF,TGTGCCACCAGCAGTGACAGCTCTGGGGCCAACGTCCTGACTTTC
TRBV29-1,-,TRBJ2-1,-,CSVEGGGTGYNEQFF,TGCAGCGTTGAGGGTGGGGGCACCGGGTACAATGAGCAGTTCTTC
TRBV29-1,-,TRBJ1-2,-,CSVDRDYGYTF,TGCAGCGTTGACAGGGACTATGGCTACACCTTC
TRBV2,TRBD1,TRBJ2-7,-,CASRGAMTGTYEQYF,TGTGCCAGCAGGGGGGCCATGACAGGGACCTACGAGCAGTACTTC
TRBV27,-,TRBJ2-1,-,CASSLSSENEQFF,TGTGCCAGCAGTTTATCCTCAGAAAATGAGCAGTTCTTC
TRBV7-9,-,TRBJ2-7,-,CASSLTRDNKSF,TGTGCCAGCAGCTTAACCCGGGACAACAAATCATTC
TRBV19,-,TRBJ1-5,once,CASSRQINQPQHF,TGTGCCAGTAGCAGACAGATAAATCAGCCCCAGCATTTT
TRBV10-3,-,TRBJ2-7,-,CAITESLSGYEQYF,TGTGCCATCACTGAGTCGCTTTCGGGTTACGAGCAGTACTTC
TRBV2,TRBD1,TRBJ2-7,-,CASSEDRASYEQYF,TGTGCCAGCAGTGAGGACAGGGCTTCCTACGAGCAGTACTTC
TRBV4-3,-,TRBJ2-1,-,CASSQDVEPYNEQFF,TGCGCCAGCAGCCAAGATGTAGAACCCTACAATGAGCAGTTCTTC
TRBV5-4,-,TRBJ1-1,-,CASSLPTVTPGQHLNTEAFF,TGTGCCAGCAGCTTGCCCACAGTAACCCCGGGACAACACCTGAACACTGAAGCTTTCTTT
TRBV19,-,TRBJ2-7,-,CASSASGTQTYEQYF,TGTGCCAGTAGTGCCTCGGGGACTCAAACCTACGAGCAGTACTTC
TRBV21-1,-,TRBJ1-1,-,CASSMGTGLNTEAFF,TGTGCCAGCAGCATGGGGACAGGGCTGAACACTGAAGCTTTCTTT
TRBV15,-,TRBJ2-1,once,CATSRERQNEQFF,TGTGCCACCAGCAGAGAGAGGCAAAATGAGCAGTTCTTC
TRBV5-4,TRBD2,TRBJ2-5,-,CASRGPGLAGEETQYF,TGTGCCAGCAGGGGACCGGGACTAGCGGGAGAGGAGACCCAGTACTTC
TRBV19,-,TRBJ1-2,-,CASEDQEGPNYGYTF,TGTGCCAGCGAGGACCAAGAGGGCCCTAACTATGGCTACACCTTC
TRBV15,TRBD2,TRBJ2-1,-,CATSRTSGYNEQFF,TGTGCCACCAGCAGGACTAGCGGATACAATGAGCAGTTCTTC
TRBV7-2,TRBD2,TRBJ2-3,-,CASSWTSGSFEDTQYF,TGTGCCAGCAGCTGGACTAGCGGGAGTTTTGAAGATACGCAGTATTTT
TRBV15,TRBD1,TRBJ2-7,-,CATSSAWTGGYNEQYF,TGTGCCACCAGCAGCGCCTGGACAGGGGGCTACAACGAGCAGTACTTC
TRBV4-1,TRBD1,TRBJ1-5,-,CASSQVLRGQLGNQPQHF,TGCGCCAGCAGCCAAGTACTGAGGGGGCAGTTGGGCAATCAGCCCCAGCATTTT
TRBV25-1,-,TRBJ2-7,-,CASSEYVLGSEQYF,TGTGCCAGCAGTGAATACGTTTTGGGCAGCGAGCAGTACTTC
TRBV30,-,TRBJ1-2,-,CAWSLVEGGRYGYTF,TGTGCCTGGAGTCTGGTTGAGGGTGGCCGGTATGGCTACACCTTC
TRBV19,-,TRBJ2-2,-,CASSPSRTGTGELFF,TGTGCCAGTAGTCCAAGCCGAACAGGGACCGGGGAGCTGTTTTTT
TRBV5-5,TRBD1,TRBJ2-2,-,CASSRRPLDRGSNTGELFF,TGTGCCAGCAGCCGCAGGCCACTAGACAGGGGATCGAACACCGGGGAGCTGTTTTTT
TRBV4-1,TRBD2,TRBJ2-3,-,CATRRATSGSSTDTQYF,TGCGCCACCAGAAGGGCCACTAGCGGGAGCAGCACAGATACGCAGTATTTT